The 22 T cell receptor beta chains in this list originate from one sample, sequenced in a study of T cells in Graves' hyperthyroidism and ophthalmopathy. RNA transcripts yielded amplified TCR beta CDR3 regions. The HTBI primer set was used in a first-round RT-PCR of the TCR CDR3. TCRdb itself ran the multiplex PCR reads through MiXCR, one entry per CDR3 protein. The data hold under 750,000 distinct CDR3 sequences, with around a sixth observed a single time. Specimen: blood. The source is a woman between 50 and 59 years old with Graves' hyperthyroidism that later progressed to Graves' ophthalmopathy.

This clonotype was counted at least ten times. The V and J genes are TRBV2 and TRBJ1-6, with D hard to call. CDR3 length: 13 amino acids. Germline CDR1 reads SNHLY; CDR2 reads FYNNEI. The V end was cut by 6 bases, the J end by 10 bases, with 13 bases between. DNA of the CDR3: TGTGCCAGCAGACACCTTGAAAGCTCACCCCTCCACTTT. It is translated as CASRHLESSPLHF.

The chain joins TRBV29-1 to TRBJ2-7; TRBD1 might be the D (6 bases). This CDR3 is 13 amino acids long. The V and J ends lost 2 bases and 0 bases respectively, with 8 bases between them. Germline V gene data show CDR1 as SQVTM and CDR2 as ANQGSEA. The CDR3, as DNA: TGCAGCGTTGAACAGGGGCACTCCTACGAGCAGTACTTC. Its translation is CSVEQGHSYEQYF.

In its sample, this clonotype was seen many times. This chain links TRBV5-1 with TRBJ1-1; TRBD1 matches 8 bases. Trimming took 5 bases from V and 3 from J; bases not matched to a gene: 18. This CDR3 region has 18 residues. Germline-derived CDR1 and CDR2 are SGHRS and YFSETQ. Written as DNA, the CDR3 is TGCGCCAGCAGATCAACTCTAGGACAGGGAGGAAGTGACACTGAAGCTTTCTTT. Residues: CASRSTLGQGGSDTEAFF.

This clonotype occurred many times. The chain carries TRBV30 and TRBJ2-3, with TRBD1 matching over 7 bases. This CDR3 contains 14 residues. Germline-derived CDR1 and CDR2 are GTSNPN and SVGIG (reference sequence). V lost 4 bases, J lost 3 bases, and 7 bases stayed unmatched. The DNA of the CDR3 is TGTGCCTGGAATCGACAGGGTCGGACAGATACGCAGTATTTT. Encoded protein: CAWNRQGRTDTQYF.

The table lists this clonotype with many counts. The chain uses TRBV11-2 and TRBJ2-1; a possible D gene is TRBD1 (5 bases). Trimming removed 2 bases at V and 8 bases at J, with 16 bases between. The CDR3 is 15 amino acids. Germline assignment: CDR1 SGHAT and CDR2 FQNNGV. CDR3 in amino acids: CASSLNQGAYDEQFF. DNA of the CDR3: TGTGCCAGCAGCTTAAACCAGGGTGCCTATGATGAGCAGTTCTTC.

This clonotype has ten or more counts. The chain employs TRBV20-1 and TRBJ1-5; 7 positions agree with TRBD1. The CDR3 has 13 amino acids. With 5 bases clipped from V and 2 bases from J, the junction kept 3 bases outside the gene matches. In germline, CDR1 is DFQATT, CDR2 SNEGSKA (reference sequence). Here the CDR3 DNA reads TGCAGTGCTCCGGGGACAGGCAATCAGCCCCAGCATTTT. Its translation: CSAPGTGNQPQHF.

This clonotype was detected many times. The chain links TRBV2 to TRBJ2-2; a possible D gene is TRBD2 (6 bases). Trimming stripped 3 bases from V and 9 bases from J, with 17 bases between. CDR1 is SNHLY, CDR2 FYNNEI, per germline. The CDR3 contains 15 residues. The CDR3: CASSDPHGGVRELFF. Written as DNA, the CDR3 is TGTGCCAGCAGTGATCCCCACGGAGGGGTTAGGGAGCTGTTTTTT. Combining the CDR3 with reference TRBV2 and TRBJ2-2 gives the whole variable domain EPEVTQTPSHQVTQMGQEVILRCVPISNHLYFYWYRQILGQKVEFLVSFYNNEISEKSEIFDDQFSVERPDGSNFTLKIRSTKLEDSAMYFCASSDPHGGVRELFFGEGSRLTVL.

The chain joins TRBV5-5 to TRBJ2-3; 8 bases are shared with TRBD2. This CDR3 contains 13 residues. The ends lost 9 bases at V and 7 bases at J; junction bases unmatched: 10. Germline CDR1 and CDR2: SGHKS and YYEKEE (reference sequence). Here the CDR3 DNA reads TGTGCCAACAGATTACTAGCGGACTATACGCAGTATTTT. It encodes CANRLLADYTQYF.

This clonotype was recorded a few times. This chain connects TRBV3-1 to TRBJ1-2, with 8 bases lining up with TRBD1. Looked up from germline, CDR1 is LGHDT and CDR2 is YNNKEL (reference sequence). The V gene end was trimmed by 0 bases and the J gene end by 4 bases; junction bases not matched to a gene: 4. CDR3 length: 15 amino acids. The CDR3 region has the DNA TGTGCCAGCAGCCAAGAAAGGACAGGGACCTATGGCTACACCTTC. It translates to CASSQERTGTYGYTF.

This clonotype was counted only a few times. J is TRBJ2-1 and V is TRBV3-1; 7 bases fit TRBD1. V lost 0 bases to trimming and J lost 14 bases; unmatched junction nucleotides: 7. The CDR3 extends over 13 amino acids. Looked up from germline, CDR1 is LGHDT and CDR2 is YNNKEL (reference sequence). Here the CDR3 reads CASSQDGYQGEFF. The CDR3, as DNA: TGTGCCAGCAGCCAAGACGGGTATCAGGGGGAGTTCTTC.

CDR3 in DNA: TGTGCCAGCAGCGCCCCAGCGGGGGGGCAGTTCTTC. It codes for CASSAPAGGQFF. The chain recombines TRBV9 with TRBJ2-1; 9 positions match TRBD2. V shed 3 bases, J shed 12 bases, and the junction held 4 bases outside the gene matches. CDR1 SGDLS and CDR2 YYNGEE come from the germline V gene. This CDR3 comprises 12 residues.

This clonotype was found many times. The V gene is TRBV5-1, the J gene TRBJ2-1; D is possibly TRBD1 (5 bases). V dropped 0 bases and J dropped 5 bases, with 12 bases sitting between them. Germline V gene data show CDR1 as SGHRS and CDR2 as YFSETQ. The CDR3 runs to 15 residues. The CDR3 loop is CASSLVMPGNNEQFF. The CDR3 DNA sequence: TGCGCCAGCAGCTTGGTTATGCCAGGGAACAATGAGCAGTTCTTC.

In its sample, this clonotype was seen many times. V gene TRBV30 combines with J gene TRBJ1-2; no firm D call. Germline lookup yields CDR1 GTSNPN and CDR2 SVGIG (reference sequence). V was trimmed by 2 bases and J by 4 bases, leaving 5 bases between them. This CDR3 contains 11 residues. CDR3 nucleotide sequence: TGTGCCTGGAGTTTGAGCTATGGCTACACCTTC. Amino acid sequence: CAWSLSYGYTF. The whole variable domain, filled in from reference TRBV30 and TRBJ1-2, reads SQTIHQWPATLVQPVGSPLSLECTVEGTSNPNLYWYRQAAGRGLQLLFYSVGIGQISSEVPQNLSASRPQDRQFILSSKKLLLSDSGFYLCAWSLSYGYTFGSGTRLTVV.

The genes are TRBV24-1 and TRBJ2-2, with TRBD1 as a possible D gene (5 bases). Trimming shortened V by 0 bases and J by 1 base, and 8 bases separated the two germline ends. In germline, CDR1 is KGHDR, CDR2 SFDVKD. The CDR3 consists of 16 residues. The CDR3 spells CATSDLRQGNTGELFF. The CDR3 DNA reads as TGTGCCACCAGTGATTTGCGGCAGGGGAACACCGGGGAGCTGTTTTTT.

The chain is built from TRBV19 and TRBJ1-2; D perhaps matches TRBD1 (6 bases). Germline values: CDR1 LNHDA, CDR2 SQIVND (reference sequence). The V end was cut by 7 bases, the J end by 8 bases, with 14 bases between. The CDR3 has 12 residues. CDR3 in DNA: TGTGCCAGTAACAGGGAAGATTTCGGCTACACCTTC. Its protein product is CASNREDFGYTF.

The rearrangement links TRBV7-9 to TRBJ2-2, with 13 bases lining up with TRBD2. Germline CDR1 reads SEHNR; CDR2 reads FQNEAQ (reference sequence). The CDR3 loop spans 14 amino acids. V trimming: 11 bases; J trimming: 4 bases; junction bases outside the gene matches: 4. CDR3 sequence (DNA): TGTGCCTGCGGACTAGCGGGGGCCACCGGGGAGCTGTTTTTT. Translation: CACGLAGATGELFF.

The chain carries TRBV15 and TRBJ1-4; D is ambiguous. V was trimmed by 5 bases and J by 3 bases, leaving 10 bases between them. The CDR3 is 14 residues long. The V gene's germline CDR1 is LNHNV and CDR2 YYDKDF (reference sequence). The CDR3, as DNA: TGTGCCACCAGCGCCTACGCAGCTAATGAAAAACTGTTTTTT. Residues: CATSAYAANEKLFF. The whole variable domain, filled in from reference TRBV15 and TRBJ1-4, reads DAMVIQNPRYQVTQFGKPVTLSCSQTLNHNVMYWYQQKSSQAPKLLFHYYDKDFNNEADTPDNFQSRRPNTSFCFLDIRSPGLGDTAMYLCATSAYAANEKLFFGSGTQLSVL.

CDR3 in amino acids: CSVGGGALETQYF. The DNA for the CDR3 is TGCAGCGTTGGCGGGGGGGCCCTAGAGACCCAGTACTTC. V gene TRBV29-1 combines with J gene TRBJ2-5; TRBD2 aligns across 9 bases. CDR1 and CDR2 (germline): SQVTM, ANQGSEA. This CDR3 is 13 amino acids long. V shed 4 bases and J 4 bases; nucleotides not matched to a gene: 4.

This clonotype was seen a handful of times. The J gene is TRBJ2-1, the V gene TRBV24-1, with TRBD2 identical over 10 bases. From germline, CDR1 is KGHDR and CDR2 SFDVKD. Trimming took 5 bases from V and 2 from J; bases not matched to a gene: 5. The CDR3 length is 16 residues. The CDR3 DNA reads TGTGCCACCAGTGCCCAGCGGGGGGGTACCTACAATGAGCAGTTCTTC. This sequence encodes CATSAQRGGTYNEQFF.

This clonotype was detected ten times or more. V usage is TRBV7-3 and J usage is TRBJ2-1; tentative D call: TRBD2 (7 bases). Germline CDR1 SGHTA, CDR2 FQGTGA. CDR3 size: 15 residues. V was clipped by 2 bases and J by 10 bases, with 18 bases between them. This chain's CDR3 is CASSLGGGASREQFF. The CDR3 DNA reads TGTGCCAGCAGCTTAGGGGGGGGGGCCAGCCGAGAGCAGTTCTTC.

Regarding this clonotype: This may arise from a read error, as a much more abundant clone is one base away. J is TRBJ1-5 and V is TRBV18; TRBD1 might be the D (5 bases). The CDR3 runs 15 residues. Germline CDR1 reads KGHSH; CDR2 reads LQKENI. CDR3: CASSATEYSNQPQRF. The CDR3 DNA is TGTGCCAGCTCAGCGACAGAATATAGCAATCAGCCCCAGCGTTTT.

This clonotype was counted many times. The chain links TRBV29-1 to TRBJ2-7; a possible D gene is TRBD2 (7 bases). Germline V gene sequence: CDR1 SQVTM, CDR2 ANQGSEA. The V end was cut by 3 bases, the J end by 6 bases, with 18 bases between. CDR3 size: 14 residues. The CDR3 reads CSVEAGAGPSEQYF. The CDR3 DNA sequence: TGCAGCGTTGAGGCGGGGGCTGGACCAAGCGAGCAGTACTTC.